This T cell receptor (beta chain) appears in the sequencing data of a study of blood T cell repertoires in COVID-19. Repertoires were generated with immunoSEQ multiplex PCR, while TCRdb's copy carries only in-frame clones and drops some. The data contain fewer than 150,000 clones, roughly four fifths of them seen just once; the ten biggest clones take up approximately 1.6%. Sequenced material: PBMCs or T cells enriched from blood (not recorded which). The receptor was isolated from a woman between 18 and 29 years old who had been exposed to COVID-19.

CDR3 in amino acids: CASSSGFTPYNEQFF. The CDR3 DNA follows: TGCGCCAGCAGCTCGGGGTTTACTCCCTACAATGAGCAGTTCTTC. The chain joins TRBV5-1 to TRBJ2-1; possible D gene TRBD2, 5 bases. From germline, CDR1 is SGHRS and CDR2 YFSETQ. This CDR3 spans 15 amino acids. Trimming removed 3 bases from V and 2 bases from J, with 12 bases in between. Full variable domain (outside the CDR3, taken from reference TRBV5-1 and TRBJ2-1): KAGVTQTPRYLIKTRGQQVTLSCSPISGHRSVSWYQQTPGQGLQFLFEYFSETQRNKGNFPGRFSGRQFSNSRSEMNVSTLELGDSALYLCASSSGFTPYNEQFFGPGTRLTVL.